The clone carrying this T cell receptor (beta chain) was seen once. Per the original methods: Amplification of reference gene primers was used by the study to estimate nucleated cell counts. Here immunoSEQ multiplex PCR was the method, and the copy in TCRdb shows in-frame clones only, minus some. That table furnishes V, J and clone size, whereas the DNA furnished D and trimming. The sample carries under 200,000 clones, roughly 84% recorded once. This sample stems from a study of blood T cell repertoires in COVID-19. In the study overall: Some COVID-19 samples were acute and others convalescent; all came from the United States, Italy and Spain. From T cells, B-cell-depleted T cells, or PBMCs came the material, which was cDNA or gDNA.

The length of the CDR3 is 17 residues. The germline gives CDR1 LNHNV, CDR2 YYDKDF (reference sequence). The V end was cut by 0 bases, the J end by 2 bases, with 13 bases between. The material sequenced was peripheral blood. This clonotype was sampled from a woman between 45 and 65 years old with COVID-19, enrolled during active disease. The chain links TRBV15 to TRBJ1-4; D is possibly TRBD1 (5 bases). This CDR3 is CATSRESVGATNEKLFF. The DNA of the CDR3 is TGTGCCACCAGCAGAGAGAGTGTAGGGGCGACTAATGAAAAACTGTTTTTT.